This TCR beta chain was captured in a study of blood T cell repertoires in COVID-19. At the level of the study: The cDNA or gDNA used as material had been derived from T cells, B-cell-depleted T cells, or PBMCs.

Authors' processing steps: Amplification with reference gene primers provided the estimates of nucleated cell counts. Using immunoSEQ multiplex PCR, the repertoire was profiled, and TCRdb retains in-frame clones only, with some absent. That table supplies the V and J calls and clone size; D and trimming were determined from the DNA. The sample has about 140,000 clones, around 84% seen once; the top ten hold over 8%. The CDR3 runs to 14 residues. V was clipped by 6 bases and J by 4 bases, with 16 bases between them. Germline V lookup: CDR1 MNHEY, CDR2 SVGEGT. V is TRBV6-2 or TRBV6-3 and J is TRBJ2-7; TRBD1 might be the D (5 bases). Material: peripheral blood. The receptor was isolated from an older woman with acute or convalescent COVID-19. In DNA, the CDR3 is TGTGCCAGCAGCTGGCAGGGTCAACCTTACGAGCAGTACTTC. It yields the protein CASSWQGQPYEQYF.